The entry below gives a single TCR beta chain sequence along with its context. The antigen is undetermined. No patient had autoimmune disease or received systemic immunosuppression. Profiling relied on immunoSEQ multiplex PCR, and the TCRdb table lists in-frame clones only, not all of them. The sample carries roughly 24,000 clones, approximately 79% recorded once. The record originates from a study of OX40 agonist ivuxolimab in advanced cancers. Study context: Patients undergoing dose escalation presented with hepatocellular carcinoma, melanoma, renal cell or head and neck cancer.

General study results and limits: Antigen specificity of clonally expanded peripheral T cells was not established. Among the lowest peripheral clonal expansion occurred in 0.1-3.0 mg/kg partial responders.

The sequence was obtained from an adult with an advanced solid tumor such as melanoma, head and neck, liver or kidney cancer. Sequencing was performed on CD4+ or CD8+ T cells sorted from blood, taken in a trial of the OX40 agonist ivuxolimab.

CDR3 sequence reads: CASSLTDSYEQYF. The CDR3 DNA is TGTGCCAGCAGCTTGACGGACTCCTACGAGCAGTACTTC. The gene calls are TRBV7-3 and TRBJ2-7; D is unresolved. The V gene's germline CDR1 is SGHTA and CDR2 FQGTGA. There are 13 residues in the CDR3. V was cut by 3 bases and J by 0 bases, with 6 bases left in between.